One sample yielded the 29 T cell receptor beta chains listed below, sequenced in a study of blood T cell repertoires in COVID-19. Here immunoSEQ multiplex PCR was the method, and the copy in TCRdb shows in-frame clones only, minus some. This table holds 60,000 to 70,000 clones, 88% found once. Material: peripheral blood. The source of these receptors is a woman older than 75 with active COVID-19.

The chain uses TRBV2 and TRBJ2-1; D remains ambiguous. The CDR3 runs 15 residues. The V gene's germline CDR1 is SNHLY and CDR2 FYNNEI. The V end lost 5 bases, the J end lost 4 bases, and 15 bases lay between the germline ends. The CDR3 protein is CASSHPGPTYNEQFF. CDR3 nucleotides: TGTGCCAGCAGTCACCCTGGGCCAACATACAATGAGCAGTTCTTC.

This clone is a singleton in its sample. The rearrangement links TRBV6-6 to TRBJ1-3, with D uncertain. CDR1 and CDR2 (germline): MNHNY, SVGAGI (reference sequence). The CDR3 runs 12 residues. Trimming pared 7 bases from V and 9 bases from J, leaving 13 bases between. CDR3 DNA sequence: TGTGCCAGCACCGTCGCAGATGGCACCATATATTTT. Translated, it gives CASTVADGTIYF.

V is TRBV9 and J is TRBJ2-3; 11 nucleotides line up with TRBD2. J was trimmed by 0 bases and V by 1 base; bases with no gene match: 4. CDR1 is SGDLS, CDR2 YYNGEE, per germline. There are 17 residues in the CDR3. The CDR3 protein is CASSVLAGGTSTDTQYF. CDR3 nucleotides: TGTGCCAGCAGCGTACTAGCGGGGGGAACTAGCACAGATACGCAGTATTTT.

The chain recombines TRBV5-1 with TRBJ2-1, with TRBD2 matching 9 bases. CDR1 is SGHRS and CDR2 is YFSETQ in the germline V gene. V lost 3 bases and J lost 2; bases outside the gene matches: 0. CDR3 size: 14 residues. The CDR3 region has the DNA TGCGCCAGCAGCTCTAGCGGGGCCTACAATGAGCAGTTCTTC. Protein product: CASSSSGAYNEQFF.

V is TRBV6-5 and J is TRBJ1-5; TRBD1 matches 9 bases. The CDR3 length is 15 residues. The germline CDR1 and CDR2 sequences are MNHEY and SVGAGI. The ends lost 6 bases at V and 1 base at J; junction bases unmatched: 4. CDR3 nucleotide sequence: TGTGCCAGCAGCCGGACAGGGGTGAGCAATCAGCCCCAGCATTTT. It codes for CASSRTGVSNQPQHF.

J is TRBJ1-1 and V is TRBV11-1; 9 nucleotides line up with TRBD1. This CDR3 is built from 16 residues. Germline lookup yields CDR1 SGHAT and CDR2 FQDESV (reference sequence). Germline trimming cut 2 bases from V and 7 bases from J; bases unmatched to any gene: 11. CDR3 DNA: TGTGCCAGCAGCTTATCTCATTCGACAGGGGGTGTTGAAGCTTTCTTT. It specifies CASSLSHSTGGVEAFF.

The table lists this clone with a few counts. This chain joins TRBV6-2 or TRBV6-3 and TRBJ1-1; 7 bases align to TRBD1. In germline, CDR1 is MNHEY, CDR2 SVGEGT. V gave up 5 bases and J gave up 5 bases; unmatched junction bases: 14. CDR3 length: 16 amino acids. The CDR3 spells CASSPGGSRRRTEAFF. CDR3 coding DNA: TGTGCCAGCAGTCCAGGGGGGAGCCGAAGACGGACTGAAGCTTTCTTT.

The chain uses TRBV11-2 and TRBJ2-6, with D uncertain. Germline assignment: CDR1 SGHAT and CDR2 FQNNGV. The ends were cut back, 4 bases at V and 0 bases at J, with 13 bases in the middle. The CDR3 covers 17 residues. The CDR3, as DNA: TGTGCCAGCAGCTACACGACAACCTTCTCTGGGGCCAACGTCCTGACTTTC. It yields the protein CASSYTTTFSGANVLTF.

This clone was recorded only once. The gene calls are TRBV5-6 and TRBJ2-1; D may be TRBD1 (5 bases). Germline lookup yields CDR1 SGHDT and CDR2 YYEEEE. The length of the CDR3 is 13 residues. Trimming stripped 4 bases from V and 2 bases from J, with 7 bases between. CDR3 nucleotide sequence: TGTGCCAGCAGCCTGGACACCTACAATGAGCAGTTCTTC. This sequence encodes CASSLDTYNEQFF. The whole variable domain, filled in from reference TRBV5-6 and TRBJ2-1, reads DAGVTQSPTHLIKTRGQQVTLRCSPKSGHDTVSWYQQALGQGPQFIFQYYEEEERQRGNFPDRFSGHQFPNYSSELNVNALLLGDSALYLCASSLDTYNEQFFGPGTRLTVL.

This rearrangement joins TRBV18 to TRBJ2-3, with D perhaps matching TRBD1 (5 bases). There are 14 residues in the CDR3. Germline V gene sequence: CDR1 KGHSH, CDR2 LQKENI. V was clipped by 3 bases and J by 2 bases, with 9 bases between them. The CDR3 nucleotides read TGTGCCAGCTCACCCCTCAGGGACACAGATACGCAGTATTTT. Translation: CASSPLRDTDTQYF.

This rearrangement joins TRBV4-1 to TRBJ1-6, with D possibly being TRBD1 (5 bases). Deletions cut 0 bases from V and 9 bases from J, with 12 bases between. The CDR3 runs to 15 residues. In germline, CDR1 is MGHRA, CDR2 YSYEKL. The DNA for the CDR3 is TGCGCCAGCAGCCAAGAAGGTGGGGGGGGTTCACCCCTCCACTTT. The encoded protein is CASSQEGGGGSPLHF.

This clone is a singleton in its sample. This chain uses TRBV19 with TRBJ2-2, with D hard to call. This CDR3 has 14 residues. Trimming took 6 bases from V and 3 from J, leaving 11 bases between them. Germline V gene lookup returns CDR1 LNHDA and CDR2 SQIVND (reference sequence). The CDR3 DNA reads TGTGCCAGTAGGCAAAGGAGAGACACCGGGGAGCTGTTTTTT. It is translated as CASRQRRDTGELFF.

V gene TRBV19 combines with J gene TRBJ2-3, with TRBD1 matching 9 bases. The junction had 11 bases not matched to a gene; V was cut back by 3 bases and J by 7 bases. CDR3 size: 16 residues. CDR1 is LNHDA and CDR2 is SQIVND in the germline V gene (reference sequence). The CDR3 sequence: CASSIHGDRGMNTQYF. In nucleotides, the CDR3 is TGTGCCAGTAGTATTCATGGAGACAGGGGGATGAATACGCAGTATTTT.

The chain has TRBV11-2 and TRBJ2-1; TRBD2 is a possible D gene (6 bases). The CDR3 has 14 amino acids. Per the germline V gene, CDR1 is SGHAT and CDR2 is FQNNGV. V was pared by 4 bases and J by 3 bases, with 10 bases between. The CDR3 bases are TGTGCCAGCAGCTCTTCTAGCGACTACAATGAGCAGTTCTTC. Translated: CASSSSSDYNEQFF. Looking up the rest from reference TRBV11-2 and TRBJ2-1 gives the full variable domain: EAGVAQSPRYKIIEKRQSVAFWCNPISGHATLYWYQQILGQGPKLLIQFQNNGVVDDSQLPKDRFSAERLKGVDSTLKIQPAKLEDSAVYLCASSSSSDYNEQFFGPGTRLTVL.

This clone was seen more than once but under ten times. The chain recombines TRBV18 with TRBJ1-1; 9 nucleotides align to TRBD1. There are 17 residues in the CDR3. J lost 0 bases, V lost 8 bases, and 13 bases had no gene match. Looked up from germline, CDR1 is KGHSH and CDR2 is LQKENI. The CDR3 is CASSRVGTGSMNTEAFF. For the CDR3, the DNA is TGTGCCAGCAGCCGGGTCGGGACAGGGTCCATGAACACTGAAGCTTTCTTT.

Here the CDR3 reads CASGGLVPYEQYF. The CDR3 DNA reads as TGTGCCAGCGGGGGACTAGTCCCCTACGAGCAGTACTTC. The chain recombines TRBV28 with TRBJ2-7; TRBD2 matches at 8 bases. The germline V gene encodes CDR1 MDHEN and CDR2 SYDVKM. V was pared by 8 bases and J by 2 bases, with 5 bases of the junction left unmatched. The CDR3 totals 13 residues.

The chain employs TRBV10-3 and TRBJ1-1, with D possibly being TRBD1 (6 bases). The CDR3 totals 13 residues. CDR1 is ENHRY, CDR2 SYGVKD, per germline. Trimming pared 5 bases from V and 1 base from J, leaving 8 bases between. As DNA, the CDR3 is TGTGCCATCAGTCTGGGACAGAACACTGAAGCTTTCTTT. It specifies CAISLGQNTEAFF.

The J gene is TRBJ2-5, the V gene TRBV7-8; 9 nucleotides match TRBD2. The CDR3 is made up of 16 amino acids. Germline assignment: CDR1 SGHVS and CDR2 FQNEAQ. The V segment lost 5 bases and the J segment 0 bases; nucleotides outside the gene matches: 7. DNA for the CDR3: TGTGCCAGCAGCCGAGGACTAGCGAGGTACCAAGAGACCCAGTACTTC. It codes for CASSRGLARYQETQYF.

The chain employs TRBV5-1 and TRBJ2-1, with 8 nucleotides matching TRBD1. The CDR3 totals 15 residues. Trimming at V came to 2 bases and at J to 8 bases, leaving 9 bases not matched to a gene. Looked up from germline, CDR1 is SGHRS and CDR2 is YFSETQ. The CDR3 region has the DNA TGCGCCAGCAGCTTAGGACAGGGCAGATTACATGAGCAGTTCTTC. It yields the protein CASSLGQGRLHEQFF.

The rearrangement joins TRBV5-1 to TRBJ1-1; tentative D call: TRBD1 (6 bases). This CDR3 region has 15 residues. Trimming left V 2 bases short and J 3 bases short, with 14 bases between. Germline V CDR1 and CDR2: SGHRS, YFSETQ. The CDR3, as DNA: TGCGCCAGCAGCTTCGGGGGGCGCCCGGACACTGAAGCTTTCTTT. Translation gives CASSFGGRPDTEAFF.

The chain employs TRBV2 and TRBJ2-1, with 9 positions matching TRBD2. J gave up 5 bases and V 5 bases, and 7 bases lay outside the gene matches. Germline V gene data show CDR1 as SNHLY and CDR2 as FYNNEI. This CDR3 spans 15 amino acids. Here the CDR3 DNA reads TGTGCCAGCAGTCCCGAGCGGGGGGTCCACAATGAGCAGTTCTTC. Protein sequence: CASSPERGVHNEQFF.

The V call is TRBV28, the J call TRBJ2-1; 9 positions agree with TRBD2. V lost 2 bases, J lost 8 bases, and 16 bases stayed unmatched. Germline CDR1 reads MDHEN; CDR2 reads SYDVKM. The CDR3 loop spans 18 amino acids. The CDR3 region is CASSLIRSGGGGAYEQFF. CDR3 DNA: TGTGCCAGCAGTTTAATTAGAAGTGGAGGCGGGGGGGCCTATGAGCAGTTCTTC.

This chain joins TRBV4-2 and TRBJ1-2; D uncertain. The CDR3 has 18 amino acids. Germline V gives CDR1 LGHNA, CDR2 YNFKEQ. V lost 0 bases and J 0 bases, leaving 17 bases between the germline ends. Here the CDR3 reads CASSQDYQAFSSNYGYTF. As DNA, the CDR3 is TGTGCCAGCAGCCAAGATTATCAGGCATTTAGTTCTAACTATGGCTACACCTTC.

The CDR3 DNA sequence: TGCAGTGCCGAGGGCAATCAGCCCCAGCATTTT. It yields the protein CSAEGNQPQHF. The chain recombines TRBV20-1 with TRBJ1-5; no firm D call. CDR3 length equals 11 residues. Germline V gives CDR1 DFQATT, CDR2 SNEGSKA (reference sequence). The V end was cut by 6 bases, the J end by 2 bases, with 5 bases between.

Only one count was recorded for this clone. The genes are TRBV7-6 and TRBJ2-3; D possibly corresponds to TRBD2 (7 bases). V was pared by 1 base and J by 4 bases, with 12 bases between. CDR1 SGHVS and CDR2 FNYEAQ come from the germline V gene. The length of the CDR3 is 15 residues. The CDR3 here is CASSLGRGAADTQYF. The CDR3 bases are TGTGCCAGCAGCTTAGGACGGGGGGCGGCAGATACGCAGTATTTT.

The chain combines TRBV6-5 with TRBJ1-5; 7 bases line up with TRBD1. Germline values: CDR1 MNHEY, CDR2 SVGAGI. V shed 2 bases and J 0 bases; nucleotides not matched to a gene: 4. This CDR3 contains 16 residues. The CDR3 DNA reads as TGTGCCAGCAGTTACAGGGGGCCTTATAGCAATCAGCCCCAGCATTTT. Its protein is CASSYRGPYSNQPQHF.

The chain carries TRBV19 and TRBJ2-3, with TRBD2 matching 7 bases. CDR1 is LNHDA and CDR2 is SQIVND in the germline V gene (reference sequence). The junction had 8 bases not matched to a gene; V was cut back by 3 bases and J by 2 bases. There are 16 residues in the CDR3. The CDR3 spells CASSMRSGGYTDTQYF. The CDR3 region has the DNA TGTGCCAGTAGTATGCGGTCGGGGGGATACACAGATACGCAGTATTTT. Variable domain in full (rest from reference TRBV19 and TRBJ2-3): DGGITQSPKYLFRKEGQNVTLSCEQNLNHDAMYWYRQDPGQGLRLIYYSQIVNDFQKGDIAEGYSVSREKKESFPLTVTSAQKNPTAFYLCASSMRSGGYTDTQYFGPGTRLTVL.

V gene TRBV7-2 combines with J gene TRBJ2-3; TRBD2 matches 7 bases. The CDR3 is made up of 17 amino acids. The germline CDR1 and CDR2 sequences are SGHTA and FQGNSA. V lost 1 base to trimming and J lost 2 bases; unmatched junction nucleotides: 9. CDR3 protein: CASSLDPAGTPTDTQYF. Here the CDR3 DNA reads TGTGCCAGCAGCTTAGACCCAGCGGGGACTCCCACAGATACGCAGTATTTT. The entire variable domain, with the rest obtained from reference TRBV7-2 and TRBJ2-3, is as follows: GAGVSQSPSNKVTEKGKDVELRCDPISGHTALYWYRQSLGQGLEFLIYFQGNSAPDKSGLPSDRFSAERTGGSVSTLTIQRTQQEDSAVYLCASSLDPAGTPTDTQYFGPGTRLTVL.

The gene calls are TRBV27 and TRBJ2-1; TRBD2 agrees at 11 bases. The CDR3 totals 15 residues. CDR1 and CDR2 (germline): MNHEY, SMNVEV (reference sequence). With V trimmed by 5 bases and J by 2 bases, 2 bases remained unmatched. The CDR3 DNA follows: TGTGCCAGCAGTAGGACTAGCGGGCCCTACAATGAGCAGTTCTTC. It encodes CASSRTSGPYNEQFF.